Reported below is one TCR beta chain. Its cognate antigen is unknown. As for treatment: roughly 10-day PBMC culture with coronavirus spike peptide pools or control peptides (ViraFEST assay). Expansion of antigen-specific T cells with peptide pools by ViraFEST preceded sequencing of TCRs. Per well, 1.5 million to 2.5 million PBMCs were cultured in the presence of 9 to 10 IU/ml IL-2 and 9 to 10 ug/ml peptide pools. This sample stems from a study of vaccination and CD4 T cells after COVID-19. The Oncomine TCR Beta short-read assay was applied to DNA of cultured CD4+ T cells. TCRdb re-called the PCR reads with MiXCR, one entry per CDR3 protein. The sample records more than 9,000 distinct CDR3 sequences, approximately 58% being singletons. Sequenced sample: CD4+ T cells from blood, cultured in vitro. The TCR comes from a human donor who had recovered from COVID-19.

For the CDR3, the DNA is TGTGCCAGCAGTGGGACAGGGGGCCTAGGGCACACTGAAGCTTTCTTT. Its translation is CASSGTGGLGHTEAFF. The V call is TRBV6-1, the J call TRBJ1-1; TRBD1 aligns across 11 bases. The J segment lost 3 bases and the V segment lost 4 bases, leaving 7 bases of the junction unmatched. Per the germline V gene, CDR1 is MNHNS and CDR2 is SASEGT. CDR3 length equals 16 residues.